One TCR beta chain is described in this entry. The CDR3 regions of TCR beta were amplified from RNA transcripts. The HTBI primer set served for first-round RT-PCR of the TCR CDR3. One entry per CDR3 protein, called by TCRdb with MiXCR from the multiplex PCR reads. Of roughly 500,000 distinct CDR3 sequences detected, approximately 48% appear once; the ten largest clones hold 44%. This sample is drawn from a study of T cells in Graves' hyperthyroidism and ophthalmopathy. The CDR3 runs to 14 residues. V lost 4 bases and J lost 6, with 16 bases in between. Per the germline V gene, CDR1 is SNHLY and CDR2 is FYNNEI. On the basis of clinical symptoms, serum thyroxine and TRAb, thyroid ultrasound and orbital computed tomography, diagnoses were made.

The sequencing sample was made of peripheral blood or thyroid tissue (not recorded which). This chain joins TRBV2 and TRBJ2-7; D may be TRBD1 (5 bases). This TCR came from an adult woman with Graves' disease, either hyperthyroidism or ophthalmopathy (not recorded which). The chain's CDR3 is CASSARETGVEQYF. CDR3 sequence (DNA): TGTGCCAGCAGTGCTAGGGAAACAGGTGTCGAGCAGTACTTC.